The sample holds a few counts of the clone carrying this TCR beta chain. This entry is derived from a study of blood T cell repertoires in COVID-19. Germline lookup yields CDR1 LNHDA and CDR2 SQIVND (reference sequence). Trimming took 3 bases from V and 6 from J, leaving 14 bases between them. The CDR3 has 14 residues. Assay: immunoSEQ multiplex PCR; the TCRdb copy retains only in-frame clones and omits some. The repertoire holds around 270,000 clones, with roughly nine tenths as singletons. This clonotype was sampled from a middle-aged man who had recovered from COVID-19. V and J are TRBV19 and TRBJ2-5; D is possibly TRBD2 (5 bases). Sequenced sample: peripheral blood. This chain's CDR3 is CASSISLGGKTQYF. The CDR3, as DNA: TGTGCCAGTAGTATCTCACTAGGTGGGAAGACCCAGTACTTC. The whole variable domain, remainder taken from reference TRBV19 and TRBJ2-5, is DGGITQSPKYLFRKEGQNVTLSCEQNLNHDAMYWYRQDPGQGLRLIYYSQIVNDFQKGDIAEGYSVSREKKESFPLTVTSAQKNPTAFYLCASSISLGGKTQYFGPGTRLLVL.